Below, 12 T cell receptor beta chains from the same sample are listed, as sequenced in a study of regulatory T cells in long-lasting Graves disease. Time point of the sample: persistent/refractory GD, antithyroid drugs over 5 years with positive TRAb. TCR sequences were obtained from RNA taken from PBMCs. TCR beta libraries were built with iRepertoire HTBI primers and Arm-PCR of CDR3 regions. TCRdb re-called the multiplex PCR reads with MiXCR, one entry per CDR3 protein. The sample comprises about 470,000 distinct CDR3 sequences, about a fifth of which are singletons, and around 7% rests with the top ten. The sample was peripheral blood mononuclear cells (PBMCs), taken when the disease was refractory, from a patient treated with antithyroid drugs. The source of these receptors is a female donor with Graves disease.

The V gene is TRBV5-8, the J gene TRBJ2-5, with a weak D call TRBD2 (5 bases). V was trimmed by 1 base and J by 3 bases, leaving 10 bases between them. Germline CDR1 and CDR2: SGHTS and YDEGEE. CDR3 length: 14 residues. The CDR3, as DNA: TGTGCCAGCAGCTTGCGGGGAAATGAAGAGACCCAGTACTTC. It codes for CASSLRGNEETQYF.

This clonotype was recorded a few times. The chain is built from TRBV6-1 and TRBJ2-5; the D gene is possibly TRBD1 (6 bases). The CDR3 has 13 residues. V lost 6 bases, J lost 4 bases, and 12 bases lay in between. Germline CDR1 and CDR2: MNHNS and SASEGT. The CDR3 DNA sequence: TGTGCCAGCAGCCAGGGGCGGAGAGAGACCCAGTACTTC. Translation gives CASSQGRRETQYF.

This clonotype was observed many times. The rearrangement uses TRBV15 and TRBJ1-5; no definite D call. CDR3 length: 15 amino acids. Trimming stripped 3 bases from V and 5 bases from J, with 14 bases between. In germline, CDR1 is LNHNV, CDR2 YYDKDF (reference sequence). This chain's CDR3 is CATSSLTFFDQPQHF. The CDR3 DNA is TGTGCCACCAGCAGCCTAACATTTTTCGATCAGCCCCAGCATTTT.

This clonotype was seen repeatedly, ten times or more. The CDR3 sequence is CASTLGTVSGELFF. CDR3 coding DNA: TGTGCCAGCACCCTAGGGACCGTGTCGGGGGAGCTGTTTTTT. The V call is TRBV28, the J call TRBJ2-2; D tentatively reads TRBD1 or TRBD2 (5 bases each). Trimming left V 7 bases short and J 8 bases short, with 17 bases between. The CDR3 totals 14 residues. Germline lookup yields CDR1 MDHEN and CDR2 SYDVKM. Full variable domain (missing parts from reference TRBV28 and TRBJ2-2): DVKVTQSSRYLVKRTGEKVFLECVQDMDHENMFWYRQDPGLGLRLIYFSYDVKMKEKGDIPEGYSVSREKKERFSLILESASTNQTSMYLCASTLGTVSGELFFGEGSRLTVL.

At least ten counts were recorded for this clonotype. The V call is TRBV6-2 or TRBV6-3, the J call TRBJ2-5; TRBD1 matches 8 bases. The germline CDR1 and CDR2 sequences are MNHEY and SVGEGT. The CDR3 runs 16 residues. Trimming took 0 bases from V and 4 from J; bases not matched to a gene: 7. The DNA for the CDR3 is TGTGCCAGCAGTTACTCGGGGCGGACAGGGTCAGAGACCCAGTACTTC. This codes for CASSYSGRTGSETQYF.

This clonotype was found many times. The rearrangement links TRBV24-1 to TRBJ1-2; D may be TRBD1 (5 bases). Looked up from germline, CDR1 is KGHDR and CDR2 is SFDVKD. Trimming stripped 4 bases from V and 7 bases from J, with 15 bases between. This CDR3 spans 14 amino acids. The CDR3 nucleotides read TGTGCCACCAGTGACCCGACAGTAACTAGTGGCTACACCTTC. As protein: CATSDPTVTSGYTF.

This clonotype was detected many times. V and J are TRBV28 and TRBJ1-1; TRBD1 matches 7 bases. Trimming at V came to 6 bases and at J to 0 bases, leaving 16 bases not matched to a gene. Per the germline V gene, CDR1 is MDHEN and CDR2 is SYDVKM. The CDR3 totals 18 residues. The CDR3 region is CASSPQQGTARMNTEAFF. In DNA form, the CDR3 reads TGTGCCAGCAGCCCTCAGCAAGGGACAGCAAGAATGAACACTGAAGCTTTCTTT.

Many counts were recorded for this clonotype. This chain connects TRBV9 to TRBJ1-2, with a tentative D call TRBD1 (5 bases). V was clipped by 6 bases and J by 0 bases, with 9 bases between them. Germline values: CDR1 SGDLS, CDR2 YYNGEE. The CDR3 consists of 13 residues. The DNA for the CDR3 is TGTGCCAGCATGGGGCAGACTAACTATGGCTACACCTTC. The encoded protein is CASMGQTNYGYTF.

This clonotype was seen repeatedly, ten times or more. The chain combines TRBV12-3 or TRBV12-4 with TRBJ1-5; D ambiguous. The germline V and J ends were trimmed by 6 bases and 11 bases, with 14 bases remaining between them. CDR3 length equals 12 residues. CDR3 in DNA: TGTGCCAGCAGACCCGGGCCCGGTGCCCAGCATTTT. Encoded protein: CASRPGPGAQHF.

This clonotype was detected ten times or more. V usage is TRBV7-8 and J usage is TRBJ2-7; TRBD1 might be the D (5 bases). Trimming cost V 2 bases and J 0 bases, with 11 bases left between them. The CDR3 sequence is 15 residues long. From germline, CDR1 is SGHVS and CDR2 FQNEAQ. The CDR3 coding sequence is TGTGCCAGCAGCTTACAGGGTTATTCCTCCTACGAGCAGTACTTC. It codes for CASSLQGYSSYEQYF. The full variable domain, completed using reference TRBV7-8 and TRBJ2-7, is GAGVSQSPRYKVAKRGQDVALRCDPISGHVSLFWYQQALGQGPEFLTYFQNEAQLDKSGLPSDRFFAERPEGSVSTLKIQRTQQEDSAVYLCASSLQGYSSYEQYFGPGTRLTVT.

Only a few counts were recorded for this clonotype. The rearrangement joins TRBV18 to TRBJ1-6; D call uncertain. This CDR3 is built from 16 residues. Deletions cut 2 bases from V and 6 bases from J, with 14 bases between. The V gene's germline CDR1 is KGHSH and CDR2 LQKENI. This chain's CDR3 is CASSPAGVPGNSPLHF. In nucleotides, the CDR3 is TGTGCCAGCTCACCAGCGGGCGTCCCCGGTAATTCACCCCTCCACTTT.

V usage is TRBV28 and J usage is TRBJ2-7; 8 bases fit TRBD2. Germline V gene lookup returns CDR1 MDHEN and CDR2 SYDVKM. The CDR3 length is 24 residues. V lost 7 bases to trimming and J lost 2 bases; unmatched junction nucleotides: 37. This chain's CDR3 is CASKWGYSEGEPGGDHNRTYEQYF. CDR3 nucleotide sequence: TGTGCCAGCAAGTGGGGATATAGTGAGGGGGAACCGGGGGGGGACCACAACCGCACCTACGAGCAGTACTTC.